These 4 T cell receptor beta chains were sequenced from one sample in a study of blood T cell repertoires in COVID-19. Profiled with immunoSEQ multiplex PCR; TCRdb holds only in-frame clones, not every one. The sample consists of about 120,000 clones, 70% to 85% of them appearing once. Material for sequencing was peripheral blood. Source of these receptors: a woman between 65 and 79 years old with acute or convalescent COVID-19.

The V call is TRBV12-5, the J call TRBJ2-3, with 9 bases matching TRBD1. Germline V gene lookup returns CDR1 LGHNT and CDR2 FRNRAP. The CDR3 is 14 residues long. J gave up 4 bases and V 6 bases, and 5 bases lay outside the gene matches. The CDR3 DNA sequence: TGTGCTAGTGGGCTTACAGGGGGCGCAGATACGCAGTATTTT. Encoded protein: CASGLTGGADTQYF. The whole variable domain, filled in from reference TRBV12-5 and TRBJ2-3, reads DARVTQTPRHKVTEMGQEVTMRCQPILGHNTVFWYRQTMMQGLELLAYFRNRAPLDDSGMPKDRFSAEMPDATLATLKIQPSEPRDSAVYFCASGLTGGADTQYFGPGTRLTVL.

In the case of this clone: This may be a read error: a much more frequent sequence differs by one nucleotide. This chain links TRBV7-6 with TRBJ2-3; 12 bases map to TRBD2. The CDR3 length is 16 residues. V dropped 3 bases and J dropped 1; count of bases not matched to a gene: 2. CDR1 SGHVS and CDR2 FNYEAQ come from the germline V gene. The CDR3 region has the DNA TGTGCCAGCAGCTTCCGACTAGCGGGGGGCACAGATACGCAGTATTTT. Amino acids: CASSFRLAGGTDTQYF.

The genes are TRBV13 and TRBJ2-3; D gene ambiguous. This CDR3 contains 12 residues. The V end was cut by 6 bases, the J end by 3 bases, with 7 bases between. Germline values: CDR1 PRHDT, CDR2 FYEKMQ (reference sequence). The CDR3 sequence: CASSQDTDTQYF. DNA for the CDR3: TGTGCCAGCAGTCAGGATACAGATACGCAGTATTTT.

A word on this clone: Other DNA sequences of this sample code for an identical CDR3. V usage is TRBV3-1 (or the pseudogene TRBV3-2) and J usage is TRBJ2-3; 10 nucleotides agree with TRBD2. V was clipped by 2 bases and J by 5 bases; unmatched bases: 4. The CDR3 has 15 amino acids. Germline V gene data show CDR1 as LGHDT and CDR2 as YNNKEL (reference sequence). The CDR3 region is CASSQFLAGEDTQYF. In nucleotides, the CDR3 is TGTGCCAGCAGCCAATTTCTAGCGGGGGAAGATACGCAGTATTTT.